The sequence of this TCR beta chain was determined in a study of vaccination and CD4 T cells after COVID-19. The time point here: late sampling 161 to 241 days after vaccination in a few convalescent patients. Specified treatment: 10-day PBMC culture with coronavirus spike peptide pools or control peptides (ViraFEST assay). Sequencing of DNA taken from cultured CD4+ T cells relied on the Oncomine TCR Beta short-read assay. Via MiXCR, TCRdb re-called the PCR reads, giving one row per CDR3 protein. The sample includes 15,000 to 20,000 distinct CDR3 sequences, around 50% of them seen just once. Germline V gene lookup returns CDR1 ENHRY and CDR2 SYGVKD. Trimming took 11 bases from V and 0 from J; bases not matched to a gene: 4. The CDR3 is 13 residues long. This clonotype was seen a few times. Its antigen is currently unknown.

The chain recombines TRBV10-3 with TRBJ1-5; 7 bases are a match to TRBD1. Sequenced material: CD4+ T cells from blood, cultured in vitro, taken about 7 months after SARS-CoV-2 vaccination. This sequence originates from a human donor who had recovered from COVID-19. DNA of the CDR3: TGTGCCGTCGGGACAGATAGCAATCAGCCCCAGCATTTT. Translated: CAVGTDSNQPQHF.